This TCR beta chain came from a study of blood T cell repertoires in COVID-19. About the study: PBMCs, B-cell-depleted T cells, or T cells provided the cDNA or gDNA that made up the material.

Sequenced by immunoSEQ multiplex PCR; TCRdb stores in-frame clones only, minus some. The sample comprises fewer than 700,000 clones, about 89% of which are singletons, and about 8.2% rests with the top ten. This CDR3 spans 20 amino acids. Germline assignment: CDR1 LGHNA and CDR2 YNFKEQ. The germline V and J ends were trimmed by 4 bases and 0 bases, with 22 bases remaining between them. The chain carries TRBV4-2 and TRBJ2-6; D might be TRBD2 (6 bases). The sequence was obtained from a woman in her forties or fifties with COVID-19, enrolled during active disease. Material for sequencing was peripheral blood. DNA of the CDR3: TGTGCCAGCAGCCTAAGGCGGGCGGCCAGGACTACCTCTGGGGCCAACGTCCTGACTTTC. Protein: CASSLRRAARTTSGANVLTF.